The next 2 T cell receptor beta chains were all read from a single sample in a study of T-cell memory formation after mild COVID-19. Via MiXCR, TCRdb re-called the 5' RACE reads, giving one row per CDR3 protein. This table holds roughly 380,000 distinct CDR3 sequences, 28% found once. The sequenced material came from PBMCs or a T cell subset sorted from them (not recorded which). These receptors originate from an adult woman who had mild COVID-19 (a few samples of this study predate the infection). Cell type and time point are not known.

The sample holds a few counts of this clonotype. The chain carries TRBV18 and TRBJ1-2; D is unresolved. Trimming removed 2 bases from V and 5 bases from J, with 6 bases in between. The germline gives CDR1 KGHSH, CDR2 LQKENI. This CDR3 is 12 amino acids long. CDR3 bases: TGTGCCAGCTCACCAGAGGGATATGGCTACACCTTC. It translates to CASSPEGYGYTF.

The table lists this clonotype with a few counts. J is TRBJ2-5 and V is TRBV15; 8 bases match TRBD1. The CDR3 sequence is 13 residues long. The J segment lost 4 bases and the V segment lost 5 bases, leaving 3 bases of the junction unmatched. In germline, CDR1 is LNHNV, CDR2 YYDKDF (reference sequence). The CDR3 DNA reads as TGTGCCACCAGCTCGGACAGGGCAGAGACCCAGTACTTC. Translating it yields CATSSDRAETQYF.